These 26 T cell receptor beta chains share one sample of origin, sequenced in a study of CD8 T cells in Susac syndrome. Random hexamers were used to reverse transcribe an amount of roughly 0.5 to 1 ug RNA. TCRdb re-derived calls from the immunoSEQ multiplex PCR reads in MiXCR, one entry per CDR3 protein. The sample lists about 150,000 distinct CDR3 sequences, roughly 94% occurring once. The sample consisted of CD8+ T cells from PBMCs. These receptors all come from a human donor with multiple sclerosis.

The rearrangement uses TRBV7-8 and TRBJ1-1, with D unclear. Trimming shortened V by 5 bases and J by 2 bases, and 15 bases separated the two germline ends. The length of the CDR3 is 15 residues. Per the germline V gene, CDR1 is SGHVS and CDR2 is FQNEAQ. CDR3 DNA sequence: TGTGCCAGCAGCCTATGGGCCGACACCAACACTGAAGCTTTCTTT. Translated, it gives CASSLWADTNTEAFF.

This chain joins TRBV6-5 and TRBJ2-7, with 10 positions matching TRBD1. Germline assignment: CDR1 MNHEY and CDR2 SVGAGI. The V gene end was trimmed by 6 bases and the J gene end by 6 bases; junction bases not matched to a gene: 8. The length of the CDR3 is 14 residues. As DNA, the CDR3 is TGTGCCAGCAGCAGGGACAGGGGATATCGCGAGCAGTACTTC. This sequence encodes CASSRDRGYREQYF.

The J gene is TRBJ2-7, the V gene TRBV27, with TRBD1 matching over 8 bases. Per germline, CDR1 MNHEY and CDR2 SMNVEV (reference sequence). The CDR3 runs to 15 residues. The V and J ends lost 5 bases and 9 bases, in that order; junction bases with no gene match: 15. This CDR3 is CASSGPGTGGRRQYF. The DNA of the CDR3 is TGTGCCAGCAGTGGACCCGGGACAGGAGGGCGTAGGCAGTACTTC.

The genes are TRBV3-1 and TRBJ2-5, with D perhaps TRBD2 (6 bases). CDR3 size: 15 residues. Germline CDR1 LGHDT, CDR2 YNNKEL (reference sequence). V dropped 3 bases and J dropped 1 base, with 12 bases sitting between them. CDR3: CASSQRLGTQETQYF. Written as DNA, the CDR3 is TGTGCCAGCAGCCAGAGACTAGGTACCCAAGAGACCCAGTACTTC.

V and J are TRBV19 and TRBJ2-2; D may be TRBD1 or TRBD2 (6 bases each). The CDR3 covers 16 residues. Germline assignment: CDR1 LNHDA and CDR2 SQIVND (reference sequence). Trimming pared 4 bases from V and 4 bases from J, leaving 16 bases between. Here the CDR3 DNA reads TGTGCCAGTAGTAGTGTCCGGGGGCGAAGCACCGGGGAGCTGTTTTTT. Translation: CASSSVRGRSTGELFF.

The rearrangement uses TRBV7-9 and TRBJ2-3; D remains ambiguous. V dropped 5 bases and J dropped 6 bases, with 9 bases sitting between them. The germline V gene has CDR1 SEHNR and CDR2 FQNEAQ (reference sequence). The CDR3 is 12 residues long. CDR3 DNA sequence: TGTGCCAGCAGCCCTGGGATGGATACGCAGTATTTT. Its translation is CASSPGMDTQYF.

This clonotype was seen just once. The chain is built from TRBV9 and TRBJ2-1, with TRBD2 matching over 9 bases. J was trimmed by 6 bases and V by 0 bases; bases with no gene match: 4. This CDR3 region has 15 residues. CDR1 SGDLS and CDR2 YYNGEE come from the germline V gene. This chain's CDR3 is CASSVGGGASNEQFF. CDR3 DNA: TGTGCCAGCAGCGTAGGCGGGGGGGCAAGCAATGAGCAGTTCTTC. Based on the CDR3 plus reference TRBV9 and TRBJ2-1, the full variable domain is DSGVTQTPKHLITATGQRVTLRCSPRSGDLSVYWYQQSLDQGLQFLIQYYNGEERAKGNILERFSAQQFPDLHSELNLSSLELGDSALYFCASSVGGGASNEQFFGPGTRLTVL.

This sequence joins TRBV12-3 or TRBV12-4 and TRBJ1-6, with TRBD1 matching over 9 bases. This CDR3 region has 16 residues. Trimming removed 6 bases from V and 5 bases from J; junction bases left unmatched: 8. The CDR3 DNA reads TGTGCCAGCAGCCATGGGGGACAGGGCCATAATTCACCCCTCCACTTT. Protein: CASSHGGQGHNSPLHF.

In this sample, this clonotype turned up once. The rearrangement links TRBV30 to TRBJ2-2, with a possible D match to TRBD1 (6 bases). CDR1 and CDR2 from the germline V gene are GTSNPN and SVGIG (reference sequence). The CDR3 spans 19 residues. V was trimmed by 6 bases and J by 0 bases, leaving 26 bases between them. The chain's CDR3 is CACWGIRDTSLSNTGELFF. The CDR3, as DNA: TGTGCCTGTTGGGGAATCCGGGACACAAGTCTCTCGAACACCGGGGAGCTGTTTTTT.

The chain is built from TRBV3-1 and TRBJ1-6, with 9 bases lining up with TRBD1. Germline trimming cut 4 bases from V and 9 bases from J; bases unmatched to any gene: 16. Germline-derived CDR1 and CDR2 are LGHDT and YNNKEL (reference sequence). CDR3 length: 18 residues. The CDR3 spells CASSPKPPHRGLSSPLHF. The CDR3 DNA sequence: TGTGCCAGCAGCCCTAAGCCCCCTCACAGGGGGCTCAGTTCACCCCTCCACTTT.

The rearrangement links TRBV13 to TRBJ2-3; D possibly corresponds to TRBD2 (6 bases). Germline loops: CDR1 PRHDT, CDR2 FYEKMQ (reference sequence). V was pared by 5 bases and J by 4 bases, with 13 bases between. The CDR3 has 14 amino acids. The CDR3 is CASSRDFDPDTQYF. CDR3 nucleotides: TGTGCCAGCAGCCGGGACTTCGATCCAGATACGCAGTATTTT.

V is TRBV4-1 and J is TRBJ1-4; 7 nucleotides match TRBD1. This CDR3 comprises 15 residues. V lost 4 bases to trimming and J lost 11 bases; unmatched junction nucleotides: 13. The germline V gene has CDR1 MGHRA and CDR2 YSYEKL. CDR3 in amino acids: CASSPAGTVVGKLFF. The DNA of the CDR3 is TGCGCCAGCAGCCCGGCCGGGACAGTCGTAGGGAAACTGTTTTTT.

The V call is TRBV7-9, the J call TRBJ2-7; D is unresolved. Trimming cost V 1 base and J 2 bases, with 9 bases left between them. The CDR3 spans 14 residues. Germline CDR1 reads SEHNR; CDR2 reads FQNEAQ (reference sequence). The CDR3 is CASSLDRPPYEQYF. The CDR3 nucleotides are TGTGCCAGCAGCTTAGACCGGCCCCCCTACGAGCAGTACTTC.

The J gene is TRBJ1-1, the V gene TRBV18; 8 positions agree with TRBD1. This CDR3 comprises 16 residues. J lost 1 base, V lost 2 bases, and 6 bases had no gene match. Germline lookup yields CDR1 KGHSH and CDR2 LQKENI. CDR3 bases: TGTGCCAGCTCACCATTTCCAGGACAGGGGAACACTGAAGCTTTCTTT. This codes for CASSPFPGQGNTEAFF.

The chain joins TRBV7-8 to TRBJ2-5, with 10 bases fitting TRBD1. J was trimmed by 1 base and V by 2 bases; bases with no gene match: 13. Germline V CDR1 and CDR2: SGHVS, FQNEAQ. This CDR3 is 19 amino acids long. Here the CDR3 reads CASSLPATGTGASQETQYF. In nucleotides, the CDR3 is TGTGCCAGCAGCTTACCAGCTACCGGGACAGGGGCGAGCCAAGAGACCCAGTACTTC. The whole variable domain, filled in from reference TRBV7-8 and TRBJ2-5, reads GAGVSQSPRYKVAKRGQDVALRCDPISGHVSLFWYQQALGQGPEFLTYFQNEAQLDKSGLPSDRFFAERPEGSVSTLKIQRTQQEDSAVYLCASSLPATGTGASQETQYFGPGTRLLVL.

The chain combines TRBV7-9 with TRBJ1-1; D is possibly TRBD1 (5 bases). The V end lost 7 bases, the J end lost 3 bases, and 9 bases lay between the germline ends. CDR1 and CDR2 from the germline V gene are SEHNR and FQNEAQ (reference sequence). The CDR3 extends over 12 amino acids. The CDR3 loop is CASTGWDTEAFF. The DNA for the CDR3 is TGTGCCAGCACAGGGTGGGACACTGAAGCTTTCTTT.

CDR3 residues: CASSQSLDSYEQYF. CDR3 DNA sequence: TGCGCCAGCAGCCAATCTCTTGATTCCTACGAGCAGTACTTC. The gene calls are TRBV4-3 and TRBJ2-7; no clear D. The germline V and J ends were trimmed by 2 bases and 1 base, with 9 bases remaining between them. CDR3 length: 14 amino acids. The germline gives CDR1 LGHNA, CDR2 YSLEER.

The CDR3 reads CASSYGGRGETQYF. The CDR3 coding sequence is TGTGCCAGCAGCTACGGGGGTCGGGGGGAGACCCAGTACTTC. The gene calls are TRBV6-6 and TRBJ2-5, with D perhaps matching TRBD2 (6 bases). The CDR3 has 14 amino acids. Germline V lookup: CDR1 MNHNY, CDR2 SVGAGI (reference sequence). V shed 6 bases and J shed 5 bases, with 16 bases lying between them.

The rearrangement links TRBV27 to TRBJ2-5; D ambiguous. V lost 8 bases, J lost 2 bases, and 3 bases lay in between. Germline V gene sequence: CDR1 MNHEY, CDR2 SMNVEV (reference sequence). This CDR3 spans 10 amino acids. The CDR3 nucleotides are TGTGCCAGCCCTCAAGAGACCCAGTACTTC. Its protein product is CASPQETQYF.

This chain connects TRBV19 to TRBJ2-1; D not resolved. This CDR3 comprises 12 residues. The germline V gene encodes CDR1 LNHDA and CDR2 SQIVND (reference sequence). Between the trimmed V and J ends, which lost 5 bases and 9 bases, there was a span of 11 bases. CDR3 nucleotide sequence: TGTGCCAGTAGTTCCAGGCAAGCTGAGCAGTTCTTC. Translating gives CASSSRQAEQFF. The complete variable domain, with remaining parts taken from reference TRBV19 and TRBJ2-1, reads DGGITQSPKYLFRKEGQNVTLSCEQNLNHDAMYWYRQDPGQGLRLIYYSQIVNDFQKGDIAEGYSVSREKKESFPLTVTSAQKNPTAFYLCASSSRQAEQFFGPGTRLTVL.

This clonotype has a handful of counts. The chain combines TRBV2 with TRBJ2-2; D ambiguous. Between the trimmed V and J ends, which lost 4 bases and 8 bases, there was a span of 5 bases. The length of the CDR3 is 11 residues. Germline values: CDR1 SNHLY, CDR2 FYNNEI. The CDR3 reads CASSATGELFF. The CDR3 DNA reads as TGTGCCAGCAGTGCGACTGGGGAGCTGTTTTTT.

This clonotype was seen more than once but under ten times. V and J are TRBV4-2 and TRBJ1-2; D remains ambiguous. V dropped 4 bases and J dropped 2 bases, with 14 bases sitting between them. CDR1 is LGHNA and CDR2 is YNFKEQ in the germline V gene. The CDR3 has 15 amino acids. This CDR3 reads CASSPGRPRNYGYTF. Here the CDR3 DNA reads TGTGCCAGCAGCCCCGGCAGGCCAAGGAACTATGGCTACACCTTC.

The chain couples TRBV27 to TRBJ2-7; D gene uncertain. There are 14 residues in the CDR3. V lost 3 bases, J lost 2 bases, and 11 bases lay in between. Germline CDR1 MNHEY, CDR2 SMNVEV (reference sequence). As DNA, the CDR3 is TGTGCCAGCAGTTTTGGGGAAGTTCCCTACGAGCAGTACTTC. This codes for CASSFGEVPYEQYF.

J is TRBJ1-1 and V is TRBV27, with D hard to call. This CDR3 region has 13 residues. Germline V CDR1 and CDR2: MNHEY, SMNVEV (reference sequence). V dropped 3 bases and J dropped 5 bases, with 10 bases sitting between them. CDR3 in DNA: TGTGCCAGCAGTTTGGTACGGAAGACTGAAGCTTTCTTT. Its protein is CASSLVRKTEAFF.

The chain links TRBV13 to TRBJ1-4, with a possible D match to TRBD1 (6 bases). V gave up 3 bases and J gave up 8 bases, with 13 bases separating them. This CDR3 has 14 amino acids. Germline CDR1 is PRHDT and CDR2 is FYEKMQ (reference sequence). The CDR3: CASSFRGQEEKLFF. CDR3 nucleotide sequence: TGTGCCAGCAGCTTTAGGGGACAAGAGGAAAAACTGTTTTTT. Full variable domain (missing parts from reference TRBV13 and TRBJ1-4): AAGVIQSPRHLIKEKRETATLKCYPIPRHDTVYWYQQGPGQDPQFLISFYEKMQSDKGSIPDRFSAQQFSDYHSELNMSSLELGDSALYFCASSFRGQEEKLFFGSGTQLSVL.

This clonotype has just a few counts. J is TRBJ1-5 and V is TRBV24-1, with D unclear. CDR1 is KGHDR, CDR2 SFDVKD, per germline. Trimming pared 4 bases from V and 0 bases from J, leaving 6 bases between. The CDR3 extends over 14 amino acids. CDR3 nucleotides: TGTGCCACCAGTGACAGAAATAGCAATCAGCCCCAGCATTTT. It specifies CATSDRNSNQPQHF.